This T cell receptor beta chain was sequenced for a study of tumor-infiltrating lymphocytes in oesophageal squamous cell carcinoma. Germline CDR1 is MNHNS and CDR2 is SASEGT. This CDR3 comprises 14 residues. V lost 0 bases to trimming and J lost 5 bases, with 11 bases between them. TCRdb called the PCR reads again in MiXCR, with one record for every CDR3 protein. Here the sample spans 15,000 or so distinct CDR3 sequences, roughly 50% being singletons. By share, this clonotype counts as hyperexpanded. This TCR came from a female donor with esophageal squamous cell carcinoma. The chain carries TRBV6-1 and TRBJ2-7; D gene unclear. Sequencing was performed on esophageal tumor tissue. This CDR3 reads CASSEALGPHEQYF. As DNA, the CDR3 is TGTGCCAGCAGTGAAGCGCTAGGACCCCACGAGCAGTACTTC.